The sequence of this T cell receptor (beta chain) was determined in a study of T cell repertoires in cytomegalovirus infection. The CDR3 totals 12 residues. The germline V gene has CDR1 MDHEN and CDR2 SYDVKM. Trimming stripped 4 bases from V and 2 bases from J, with 5 bases between. This clonotype was counted many times. TCRdb reprocessed the reads via MiXCR and lists one record per CDR3 protein. The table has around 450,000 distinct CDR3 sequences, 30% to 40% seen once; the top ten hold roughly an eighth. The source of this sequence is a human donor in good health (CMV status not recorded). Some clones in this sample may be carry-over from other donors' samples. Input material: PBMCs. This rearrangement joins TRBV28 to TRBJ2-5; D remains ambiguous. This CDR3 reads CASSSTQETQYF. The CDR3 DNA reads as TGTGCCAGCAGTTCCACGCAAGAGACCCAGTACTTC.